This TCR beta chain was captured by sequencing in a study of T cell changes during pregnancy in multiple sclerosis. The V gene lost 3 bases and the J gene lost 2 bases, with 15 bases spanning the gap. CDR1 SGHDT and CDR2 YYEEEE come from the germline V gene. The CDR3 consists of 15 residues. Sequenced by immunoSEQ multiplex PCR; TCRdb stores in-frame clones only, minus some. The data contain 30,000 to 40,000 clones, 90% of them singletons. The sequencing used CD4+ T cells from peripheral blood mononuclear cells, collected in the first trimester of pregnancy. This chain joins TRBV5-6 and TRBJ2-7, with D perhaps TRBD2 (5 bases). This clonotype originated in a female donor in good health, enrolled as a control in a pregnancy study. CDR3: CASSSTERRTYEQYF. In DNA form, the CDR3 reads TGTGCCAGCAGCTCAACCGAGAGGAGGACCTACGAGCAGTACTTC. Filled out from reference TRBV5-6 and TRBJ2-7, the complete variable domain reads DAGVTQSPTHLIKTRGQQVTLRCSPKSGHDTVSWYQQALGQGPQFIFQYYEEEERQRGNFPDRFSGHQFPNYSSELNVNALLLGDSALYLCASSSTERRTYEQYFGPGTRLTVT.